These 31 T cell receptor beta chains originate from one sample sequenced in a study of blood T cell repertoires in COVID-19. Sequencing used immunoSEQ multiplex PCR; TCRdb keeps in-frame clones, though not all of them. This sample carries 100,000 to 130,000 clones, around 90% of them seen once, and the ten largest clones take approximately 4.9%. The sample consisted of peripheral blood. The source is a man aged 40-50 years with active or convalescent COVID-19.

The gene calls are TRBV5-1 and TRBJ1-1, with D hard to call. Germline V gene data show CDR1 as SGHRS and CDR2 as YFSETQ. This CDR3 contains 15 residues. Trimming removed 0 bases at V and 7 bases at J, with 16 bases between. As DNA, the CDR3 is TGCGCCAGCAGCTTGGAAGGCAGGCAATCGGATGAAGCTTTCTTT. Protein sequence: CASSLEGRQSDEAFF.

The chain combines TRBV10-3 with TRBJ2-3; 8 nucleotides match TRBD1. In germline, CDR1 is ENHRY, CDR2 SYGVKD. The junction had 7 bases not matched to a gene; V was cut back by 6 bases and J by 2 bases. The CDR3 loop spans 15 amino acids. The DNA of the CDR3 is TGTGCCATCAGGACCGGACAGGGAACCACAGATACGCAGTATTTT. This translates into CAIRTGQGTTDTQYF.

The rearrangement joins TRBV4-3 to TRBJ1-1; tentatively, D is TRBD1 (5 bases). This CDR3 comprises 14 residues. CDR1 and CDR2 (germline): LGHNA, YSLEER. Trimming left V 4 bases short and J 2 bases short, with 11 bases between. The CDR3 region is CASSRGTENTEAFF. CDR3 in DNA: TGCGCCAGCAGCCGCGGGACGGAAAACACTGAAGCTTTCTTT.

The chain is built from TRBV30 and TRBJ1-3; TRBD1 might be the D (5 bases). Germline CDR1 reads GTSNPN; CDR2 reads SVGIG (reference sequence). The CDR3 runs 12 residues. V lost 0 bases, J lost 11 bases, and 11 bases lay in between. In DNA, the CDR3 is TGTGCCTGGAGTGTACGCTTCAGGGCCATATATTTT. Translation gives CAWSVRFRAIYF.

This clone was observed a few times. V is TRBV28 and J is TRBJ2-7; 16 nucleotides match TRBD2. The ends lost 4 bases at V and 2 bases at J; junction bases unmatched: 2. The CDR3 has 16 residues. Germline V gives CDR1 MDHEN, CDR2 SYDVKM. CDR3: CASSWGLAGGTYEQYF. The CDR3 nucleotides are TGTGCCAGCAGTTGGGGACTAGCGGGAGGGACCTACGAGCAGTACTTC. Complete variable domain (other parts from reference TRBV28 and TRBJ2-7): DVKVTQSSRYLVKRTGEKVFLECVQDMDHENMFWYRQDPGLGLRLIYFSYDVKMKEKGDIPEGYSVSREKKERFSLILESASTNQTSMYLCASSWGLAGGTYEQYFGPGTRLTVT.

CDR3: CASSFSPGQGANYGYTF. CDR3 coding DNA: TGCGCCAGCAGCTTCTCACCGGGACAGGGGGCGAACTATGGCTACACCTTC. V usage is TRBV4-3 and J usage is TRBJ1-2; 12 positions agree with TRBD1. The CDR3 is made up of 17 amino acids. J lost 2 bases, V lost 5 bases, and 9 bases had no gene match. CDR1 and CDR2 from the germline V gene are LGHNA and YSLEER.

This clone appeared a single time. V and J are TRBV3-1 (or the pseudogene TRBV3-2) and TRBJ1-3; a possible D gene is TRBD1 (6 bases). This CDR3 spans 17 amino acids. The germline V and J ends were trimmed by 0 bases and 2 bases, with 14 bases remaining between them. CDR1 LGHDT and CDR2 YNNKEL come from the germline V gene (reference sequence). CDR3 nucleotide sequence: TGTGCCAGCAGCCAAGAGACCCCAGCAGGGGCTGGAAACACCATATATTTT. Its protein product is CASSQETPAGAGNTIYF.

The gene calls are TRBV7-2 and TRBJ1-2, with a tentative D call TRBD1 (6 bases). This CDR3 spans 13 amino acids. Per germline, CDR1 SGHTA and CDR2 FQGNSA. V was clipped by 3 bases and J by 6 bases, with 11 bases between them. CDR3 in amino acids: CASSFNTGHGYTF. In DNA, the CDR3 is TGTGCCAGCAGCTTTAATACAGGGCATGGCTACACCTTC.

The CDR3 DNA sequence: TGTGCCAGCAGTTTCGTTAACTCTGGAAACACCATATATTTT. It yields the protein CASSFVNSGNTIYF. The chain links TRBV28 to TRBJ1-3, with D hard to call. Trimming stripped 3 bases from V and 0 bases from J, with 6 bases between. Germline V gives CDR1 MDHEN, CDR2 SYDVKM. The CDR3 loop spans 14 amino acids.

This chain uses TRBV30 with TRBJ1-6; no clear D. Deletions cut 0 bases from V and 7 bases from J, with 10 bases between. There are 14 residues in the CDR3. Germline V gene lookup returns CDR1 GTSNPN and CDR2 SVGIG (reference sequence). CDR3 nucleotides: TGTGCCTGGAGTGTGGGCCAGCCAAATTCACCCCTCCACTTT. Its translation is CAWSVGQPNSPLHF.

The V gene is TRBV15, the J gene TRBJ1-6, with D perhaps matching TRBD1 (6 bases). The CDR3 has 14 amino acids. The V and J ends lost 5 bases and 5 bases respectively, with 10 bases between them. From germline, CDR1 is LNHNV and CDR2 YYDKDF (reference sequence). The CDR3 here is CATSLRGNNSPLHF. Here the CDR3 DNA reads TGTGCCACCAGCCTTAGGGGGAATAATTCACCCCTCCACTTT.

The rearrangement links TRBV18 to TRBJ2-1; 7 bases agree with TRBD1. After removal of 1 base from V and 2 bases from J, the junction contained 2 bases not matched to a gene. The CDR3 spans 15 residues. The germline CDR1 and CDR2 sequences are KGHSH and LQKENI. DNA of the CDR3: TGTGCCAGCTCACCACGGCAGGGGGCCTACAATGAGCAGTTCTTC. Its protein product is CASSPRQGAYNEQFF.

For the CDR3, the DNA is TGTGCCAGCACCCTCGGGAGGGCAGGTTTTACCGAAAAACTGTTTTTT. Residues: CASTLGRAGFTEKLFF. This rearrangement joins TRBV28 to TRBJ1-4; no definite D call. The CDR3 is made up of 16 amino acids. V shed 7 bases and J shed 8 bases, with 23 bases lying between them. CDR1 is MDHEN, CDR2 SYDVKM, per germline.

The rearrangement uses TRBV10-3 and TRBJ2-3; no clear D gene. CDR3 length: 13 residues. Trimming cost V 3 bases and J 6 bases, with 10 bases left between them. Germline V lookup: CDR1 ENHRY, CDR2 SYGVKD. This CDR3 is CAISDFVADTQYF. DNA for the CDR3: TGTGCCATCAGTGATTTTGTGGCCGATACGCAGTATTTT.

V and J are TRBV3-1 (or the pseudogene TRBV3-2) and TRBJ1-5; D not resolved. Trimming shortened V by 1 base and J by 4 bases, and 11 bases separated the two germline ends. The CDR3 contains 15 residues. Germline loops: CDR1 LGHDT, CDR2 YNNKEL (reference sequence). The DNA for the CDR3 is TGTGCCAGCAGCCAAGGGACTGTCCGGAATCAGCCCCAGCATTTT. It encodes CASSQGTVRNQPQHF.

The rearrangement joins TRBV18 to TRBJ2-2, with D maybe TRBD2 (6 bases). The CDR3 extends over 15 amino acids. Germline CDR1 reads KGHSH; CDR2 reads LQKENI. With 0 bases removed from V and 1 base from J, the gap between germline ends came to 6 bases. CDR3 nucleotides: TGTGCCAGCTCACCACCGGGAGGGAACACCGGGGAGCTGTTTTTT. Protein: CASSPPGGNTGELFF. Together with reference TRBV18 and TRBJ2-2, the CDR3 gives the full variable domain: NAGVMQNPRHLVRRRGQEARLRCSPMKGHSHVYWYRQLPEEGLKFMVYLQKENIIDESGMPKERFSAEFPKEGPSILRIQQVVRGDSAAYFCASSPPGGNTGELFFGEGSRLTVL.

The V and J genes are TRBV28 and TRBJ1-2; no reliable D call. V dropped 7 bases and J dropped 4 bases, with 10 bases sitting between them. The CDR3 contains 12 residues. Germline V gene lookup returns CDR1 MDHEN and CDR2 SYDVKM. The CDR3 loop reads CASTGVFYGYTF. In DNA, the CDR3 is TGTGCCAGCACCGGGGTTTTCTATGGCTACACCTTC.

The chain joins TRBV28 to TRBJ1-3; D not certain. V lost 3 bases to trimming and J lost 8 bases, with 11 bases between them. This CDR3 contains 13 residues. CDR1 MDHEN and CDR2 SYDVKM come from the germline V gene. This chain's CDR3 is CASSFAGGDTIYF. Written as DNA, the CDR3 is TGTGCCAGCAGTTTCGCAGGCGGGGACACCATATATTTT.

The CDR3 nucleotides read TGTGCCAGCATTTCGAACCCGACAGCAACTAATGAAAAACTGTTTTTT. This encodes CASISNPTATNEKLFF. The chain couples TRBV6-7 to TRBJ1-4; possibly TRBD1 for D (5 bases). TRBV6-7 has ORF status, its function being uncertain. Deletions cut 7 bases from V and 0 bases from J, with 15 bases between. CDR3 length equals 16 residues.

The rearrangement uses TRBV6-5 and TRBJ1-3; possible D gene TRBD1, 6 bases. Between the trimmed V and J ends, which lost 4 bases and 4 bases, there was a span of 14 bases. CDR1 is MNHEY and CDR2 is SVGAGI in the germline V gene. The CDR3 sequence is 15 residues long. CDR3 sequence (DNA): TGTGCCAGCAGTTCCCCGGGGACAACCGGAAACACCATATATTTT. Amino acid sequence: CASSSPGTTGNTIYF.

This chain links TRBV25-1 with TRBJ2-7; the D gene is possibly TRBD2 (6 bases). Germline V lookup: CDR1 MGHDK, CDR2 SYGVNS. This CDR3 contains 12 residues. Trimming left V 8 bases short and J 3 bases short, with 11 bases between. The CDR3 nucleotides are TGTGCCAGCGGGGACTCTCTCTACGAGCAGTACTTC. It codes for CASGDSLYEQYF.

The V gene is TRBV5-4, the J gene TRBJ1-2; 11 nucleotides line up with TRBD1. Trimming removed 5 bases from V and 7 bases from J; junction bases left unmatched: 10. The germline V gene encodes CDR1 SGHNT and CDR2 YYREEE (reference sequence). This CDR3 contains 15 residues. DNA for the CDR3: TGTGCCAGCAGTTCAAAGGACAGGGGGCGGTCTGGCTACACCTTC. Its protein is CASSSKDRGRSGYTF.

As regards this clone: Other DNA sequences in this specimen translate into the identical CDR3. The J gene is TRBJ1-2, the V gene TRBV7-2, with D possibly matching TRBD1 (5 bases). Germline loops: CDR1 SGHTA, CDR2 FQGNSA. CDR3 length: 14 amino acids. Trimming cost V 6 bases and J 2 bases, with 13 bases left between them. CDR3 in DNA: TGTGCCAGCAGTTCCCTGGGGGGGAACTATGGCTACACCTTC. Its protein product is CASSSLGGNYGYTF.

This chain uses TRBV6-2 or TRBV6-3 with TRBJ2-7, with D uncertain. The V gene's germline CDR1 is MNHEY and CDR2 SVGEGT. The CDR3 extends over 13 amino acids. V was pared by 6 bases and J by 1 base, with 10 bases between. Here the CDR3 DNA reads TGTGCCAGCAGCAATTATCCTTCCTACGAGCAGTACTTC. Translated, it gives CASSNYPSYEQYF.

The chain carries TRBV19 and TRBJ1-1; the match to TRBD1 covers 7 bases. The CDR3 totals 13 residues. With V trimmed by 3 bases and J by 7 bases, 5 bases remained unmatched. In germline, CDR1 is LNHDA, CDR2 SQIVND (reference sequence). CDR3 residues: CASSIGQGGEAFF. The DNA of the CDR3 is TGTGCCAGTAGTATCGGGCAGGGGGGTGAAGCTTTCTTT.

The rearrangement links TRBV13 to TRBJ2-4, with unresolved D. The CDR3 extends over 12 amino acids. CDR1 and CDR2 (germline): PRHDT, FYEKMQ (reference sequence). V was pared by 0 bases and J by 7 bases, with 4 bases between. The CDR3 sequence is CASSLGLNIQYF. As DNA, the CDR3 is TGTGCCAGCAGCTTAGGCCTTAACATTCAGTACTTC.

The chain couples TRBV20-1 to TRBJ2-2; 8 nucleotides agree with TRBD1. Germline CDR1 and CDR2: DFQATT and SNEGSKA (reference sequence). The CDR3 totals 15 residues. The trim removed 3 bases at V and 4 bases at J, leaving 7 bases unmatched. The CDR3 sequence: CSASPQGAITGELFF. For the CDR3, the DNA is TGCAGTGCTAGTCCCCAGGGGGCCATCACCGGGGAGCTGTTTTTT.

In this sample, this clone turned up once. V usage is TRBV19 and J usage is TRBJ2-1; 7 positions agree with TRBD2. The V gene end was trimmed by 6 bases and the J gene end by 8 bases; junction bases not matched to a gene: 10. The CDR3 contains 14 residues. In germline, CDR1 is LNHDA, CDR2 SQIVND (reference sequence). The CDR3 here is CASRVFGRADEQFF. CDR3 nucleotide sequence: TGTGCCAGTAGGGTCTTTGGGAGGGCCGATGAGCAGTTCTTC.

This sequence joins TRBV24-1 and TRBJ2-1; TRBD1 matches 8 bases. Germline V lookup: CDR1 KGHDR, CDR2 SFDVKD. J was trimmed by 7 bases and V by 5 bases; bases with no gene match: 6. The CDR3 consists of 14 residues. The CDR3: CATSAGGPGNEQFF. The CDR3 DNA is TGTGCCACCAGTGCAGGGGGCCCGGGAAATGAGCAGTTCTTC.

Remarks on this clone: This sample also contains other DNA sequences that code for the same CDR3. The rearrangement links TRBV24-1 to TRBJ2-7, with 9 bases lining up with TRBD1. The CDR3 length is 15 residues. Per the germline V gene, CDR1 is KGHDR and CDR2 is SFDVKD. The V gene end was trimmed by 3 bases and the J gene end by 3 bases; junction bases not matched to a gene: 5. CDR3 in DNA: TGTGCCACCAGTGATCCCGGGACAGGGCACTACGAGCAGTACTTC. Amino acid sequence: CATSDPGTGHYEQYF.

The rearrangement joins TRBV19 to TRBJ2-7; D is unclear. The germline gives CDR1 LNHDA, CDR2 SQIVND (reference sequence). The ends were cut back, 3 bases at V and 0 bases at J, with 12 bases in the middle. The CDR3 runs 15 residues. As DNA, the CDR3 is TGTGCCAGTAGTATCACCCTATCCCACTCCTACGAGCAGTACTTC. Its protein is CASSITLSHSYEQYF.